A selection of T cell receptor beta chains follows, all from one sample in a study of shared clonotypes between healthy human individuals. Method: immunoSEQ multiplex PCR; TCRdb's copy keeps in-frame clones and lacks some. The sample shows about 650,000 clones, around 95% of them seen only once. The sample taken for sequencing was naive CD8+ T cells sorted from blood. The source of these receptors is a woman under 40 in good health. The CDR3 runs from the conserved cysteine through the conserved F or W. D genes are given only for firm matches. Size tells how often a clone was seen (once, few, many) or the class of an expanded clone, and some rows leave it out.

v_call	d_call	clone_size	j_call	cdr3_nt	cdr3_aa
TRBV5-4	TRBD2	NA	TRBJ2-1	TGTGCCAGCAGCTGGGGACTAGCGGGAGACAATGAGCAGTTCTTC	CASSWGLAGDNEQFF
TRBV9	TRBD1	NA	TRBJ1-1	TGTGCCAGCAGCGTAGAGTCAGGGGGCTACACTGAAGCTTTCTTT	CASSVESGGYTEAFF
TRBV11-2	TRBD1	NA	TRBJ2-7	TGTGCCAGCAGCCCCTCGGTCCGGGACAGTACCTACGAGCAGTACTTC	CASSPSVRDSTYEQYF
TRBV5-1	NA	NA	TRBJ2-3	TGCGCCAGCAGCTGGACCGTAACAGATACGCAGTATTTT	CASSWTVTDTQYF
TRBV7-9	NA	NA	TRBJ2-5	TGTGCCAGCAGGAGTGGTGGGGAGACCCAGTACTTC	CASRSGGETQYF
TRBV7-8	TRBD2	NA	TRBJ2-4	TGTGCCAGCAGCCTCCCGGAGCGTAGCGGGAAGGCCAAAAACATTCAGTACTTC	CASSLPERSGKAKNIQYF
TRBV14	TRBD2	NA	TRBJ2-5	TGTGCCAGCAGCTCCCTAGCGGGAGTAGAGACCCAGTACTTC	CASSSLAGVETQYF
TRBV27	NA	NA	TRBJ2-7	TGTGCCAGCAGAACACCGGGCGAGGGTCGGTACGAGCAGTACTTC	CASRTPGEGRYEQYF
TRBV13	TRBD2	NA	TRBJ2-2	TGTGCCAGCAGCATTAGCGGGACCTCTTCCGGGGAGCTGTTTTTT	CASSISGTSSGELFF
TRBV9	NA	NA	TRBJ2-5	TGTGCCAGCACCACGGGCCAAACTACTCACCAAGAGACCCAGTACTTC	CASTTGQTTHQETQYF
TRBV27	NA	once	TRBJ2-1	TGTGCCAGCAGTTTATCGGGCGCGAACAATGAGCAGTTCTTC	CASSLSGANNEQFF
TRBV5-4	NA	NA	TRBJ1-2	TGTGCCAGCAGCTTGGACCTCCTTAACTATGGCTACACCTTC	CASSLDLLNYGYTF
TRBV7-9	NA	NA	TRBJ2-7	TGTGCCAGCACCACCGACCGGGACAAGGACTACGAGCAGTACTTC	CASTTDRDKDYEQYF
TRBV10-1	NA	NA	TRBJ2-7	TGCGCCAGCAGTGCCGGACTATATAGAAACTACGAGCAGTACTTC	CASSAGLYRNYEQYF
TRBV13	TRBD2	once	TRBJ2-7	TGTGCCAGCAGCGGCCGACTAGCGACCGGCTCCTACGAGCAGTACTTC	CASSGRLATGSYEQYF
TRBV9	NA	NA	TRBJ1-1	TGTGCCAGCAGCGAGTGGGGGGCCGAGGACACTGAAGCTTTCTTT	CASSEWGAEDTEAFF
TRBV11-2	TRBD2	NA	TRBJ2-3	TGTGCCAGCAGCGCGGCGGGACCCCGGGGGGGGCAGTATTTT	CASSAAGPRGGQYF
TRBV27	TRBD1	few	TRBJ1-2	TGTGCCAGCAGTTTAGGAGTAGGGGGCCTCTATGGCTACACCTTC	CASSLGVGGLYGYTF
TRBV18	TRBD2	NA	TRBJ2-7	TGTGCCAGCTCACCCGACCCGGGAGCGGGATTGGGCGAGCAGTACTTC	CASSPDPGAGLGEQYF
TRBV2	NA	NA	TRBJ1-1	TGTGCCAGCAGTGAGTGGGGGTCTGAAGCTTTCTTT	CASSEWGSEAFF
TRBV10-2	NA	NA	TRBJ2-3	TGCGCCAGCAGTGCGAATAGCGGCACAGATACGCAGTATTTT	CASSANSGTDTQYF
TRBV5-8	NA	NA	TRBJ2-3	TGTGCCAGCAGCCCCGGGTGGGGGGGCTTATCTGATACGCAGTATTTT	CASSPGWGGLSDTQYF
TRBV7-8	NA	NA	TRBJ2-1	TGTGCCAGCAGCTTAGGTCGGCCTAGCAGTAATGAGCAGTTCTTC	CASSLGRPSSNEQFF
TRBV11-2	NA	few	TRBJ2-4	TGTGCCAGCAGCTTAGATGGCCACACAAGGTACTTC	CASSLDGHTRYF
TRBV7-8	NA	NA	TRBJ2-1	TGTGCCAGCAGCCCAGGGGGGGGCTTCCATGAGCAGTTCTTC	CASSPGGGFHEQFF
TRBV14	NA	NA	TRBJ1-1	TGTGCCAGCAGCGCCCAGGGCACTGAAGCTTTCTTT	CASSAQGTEAFF
TRBV5-4	NA	NA	TRBJ2-7	TGTGCCAGCAGTTTCCATAGCTCCTACGAGCAGTACTTC	CASSFHSSYEQYF